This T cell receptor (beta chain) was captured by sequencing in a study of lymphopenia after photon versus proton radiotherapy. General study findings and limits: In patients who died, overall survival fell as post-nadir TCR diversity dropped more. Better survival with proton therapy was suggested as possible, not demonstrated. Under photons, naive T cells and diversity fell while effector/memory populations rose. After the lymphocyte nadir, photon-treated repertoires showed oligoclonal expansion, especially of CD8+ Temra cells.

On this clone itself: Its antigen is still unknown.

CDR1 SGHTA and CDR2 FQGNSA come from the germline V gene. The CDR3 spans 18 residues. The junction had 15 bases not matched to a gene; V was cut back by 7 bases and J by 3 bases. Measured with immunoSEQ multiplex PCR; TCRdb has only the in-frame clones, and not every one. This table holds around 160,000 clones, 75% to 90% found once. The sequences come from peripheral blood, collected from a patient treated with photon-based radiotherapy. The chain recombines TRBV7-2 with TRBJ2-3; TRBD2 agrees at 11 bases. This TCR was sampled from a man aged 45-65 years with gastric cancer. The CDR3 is CASTPAPRLAGRTDTQYF. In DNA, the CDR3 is TGTGCCAGCACCCCTGCCCCCCGACTAGCGGGGCGAACAGATACGCAGTATTTT.